This TCR beta chain emerged from a study of a mutant IDH1 vaccine in newly diagnosed glioma. Repertoires were generated with immunoSEQ multiplex PCR, while TCRdb's copy carries only in-frame clones and drops some. The sample shows about 68,000 clones, 79% of them seen only once. Indicated time point: baseline, week 1 (first vaccination visit). Indicated treatment: pre-vaccination baseline after standard-of-care therapy. The CDR3 runs to 9 residues. V lost 8 bases, J lost 11 bases, and 7 bases lay in between. Germline CDR1 LNHDA, CDR2 SQIVND (reference sequence). The gene calls are TRBV19 and TRBJ2-1; D tentatively fits TRBD1 or TRBD2 (5 bases each). Sequencing was performed on PBMCs, taken from a glioma patient treated with radiotherapy, temozolomide or both. The origin of this receptor is a man aged 50 or older with glioma. The CDR3 sequence is CASGGKQFF. The CDR3 nucleotides are TGTGCCAGTGGGGGAAAGCAGTTCTTC. Drawing the rest from reference TRBV19 and TRBJ2-1, the complete variable domain is DGGITQSPKYLFRKEGQNVTLSCEQNLNHDAMYWYRQDPGQGLRLIYYSQIVNDFQKGDIAEGYSVSREKKESFPLTVTSAQKNPTAFYLCASGGKQFFGPGTRLTVL.